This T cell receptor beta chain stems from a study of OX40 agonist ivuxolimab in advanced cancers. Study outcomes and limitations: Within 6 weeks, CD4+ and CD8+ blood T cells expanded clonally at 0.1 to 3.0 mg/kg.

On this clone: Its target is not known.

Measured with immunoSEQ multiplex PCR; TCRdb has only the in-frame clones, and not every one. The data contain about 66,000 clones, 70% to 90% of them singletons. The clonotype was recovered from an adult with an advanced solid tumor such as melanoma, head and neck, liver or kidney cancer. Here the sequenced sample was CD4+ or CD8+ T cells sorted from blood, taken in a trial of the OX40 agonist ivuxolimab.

This chain's CDR3 is CASRGWTGKRTEAFF. CDR3 DNA sequence: TGTGCCAGCAGGGGATGGACAGGGAAGAGGACTGAAGCTTTCTTT. The chain recombines TRBV6-5 with TRBJ1-1, with 8 bases fitting TRBD1. Per germline, CDR1 MNHEY and CDR2 SVGAGI. Unmatched junction bases numbered 11, after V lost 6 bases and J lost 5 bases. CDR3 length: 15 amino acids.